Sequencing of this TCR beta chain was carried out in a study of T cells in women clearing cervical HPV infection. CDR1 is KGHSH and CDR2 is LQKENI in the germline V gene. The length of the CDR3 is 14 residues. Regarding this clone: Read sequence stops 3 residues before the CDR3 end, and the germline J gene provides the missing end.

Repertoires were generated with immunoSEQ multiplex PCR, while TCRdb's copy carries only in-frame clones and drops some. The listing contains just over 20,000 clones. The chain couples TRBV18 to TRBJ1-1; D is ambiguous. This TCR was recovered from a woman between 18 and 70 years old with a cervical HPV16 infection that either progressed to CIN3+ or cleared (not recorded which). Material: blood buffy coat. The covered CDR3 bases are TGTGCCAGCTCACCACCGTTCCAGGCCTACGAG. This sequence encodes CASSPPFQAYE. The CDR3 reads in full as CASSPPFQAYEAFF. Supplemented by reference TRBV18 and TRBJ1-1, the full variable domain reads NAGVMQNPRHLVRRRGQEARLRCSPMKGHSHVYWYRQLPEEGLKFMVYLQKENIIDESGMPKERFSAEFPKEGPSILRIQQVVRGDSAAYFCASSPPFQAYEAFFGQGTRLTVV.